The text below deals with one TCR beta chain. The CDR3 has 17 residues. V was trimmed by 1 base and J by 1 base, leaving 13 bases between them. Germline assignment: CDR1 LNHDA and CDR2 SQIVND (reference sequence). The data belong to a study of blood T cell repertoires in COVID-19. TCRdb keeps only in-frame clones here, not all; method: immunoSEQ multiplex PCR. There are 100,000 to 120,000 clones in the sample; approximately 85% occur only once, and 15% to 20% lies in the top ten. This TCR derives from a woman between 55 and 75 years old with acute or convalescent COVID-19. The sample consisted of peripheral blood. The V call is TRBV19, the J call TRBJ2-2, with D unclear. The CDR3 is CASSIGLLSGNTGELFF. DNA for the CDR3: TGTGCCAGTAGTATAGGCCTTCTATCGGGGAACACCGGGGAGCTGTTTTTT.